This T cell receptor beta chain appears in the sequencing data of a study of vaccination effects on CD4 cells after COVID-19 (dated by TCRdb to between 2022 and 2023). Background for the entire study: Two doses of either the BNT162b2 or the mRNA-1273 mRNA SARS-CoV-2 vaccine were administered to participants. SARS-CoV-2 spike-specific CD4+ TCR repertoires from before and after mRNA vaccination were compared in COVID-19 convalescent patients and in infection-naive vaccine recipients. The full study included around ten COVID-19 convalescent patients and several SARS-CoV-2-naive healthy vaccine recipients. Cultures from other donors in the study were sequenced with the Oncomine TCR Beta short-read assay on an Illumina iSeq 100.

Library prep was done by the immunoSEQ multiplex PCR assay. DNA from the cultured and isolated CD4+ T cells underwent TCR beta CDR3 sequencing. On the study's bioinformatics: The analysis removed non-productive TCR sequences, trimmed reads to the CDR3 region, and retained only CDR3s that were 7 or more amino acids long. The MANAFEST web app was used to identify antigen-specific clonotypes by comparing expansion in peptide wells with expansion in reference cultures. To count as positive, a clone had to show expansion at FDR<0.05 compared with the reference and with all other wells, an odds ratio above 5, and a frequency above 0.1% in two replicate wells. Clonotypes significantly expanded in SARS-CoV-2 spike wells and in at least one common cold coronavirus spike condition were defined as cross-reactive. Using the stringdist R package, CDR3 similarity was measured by Levenshtein distance, and unrooted trees were constructed with ape in R 3.6.1. Here the immuneACCESS table is served through TCRdb, limited to in-frame sequences with V and J called. Missing clones are a known gap in these copies; in checked studies unresolved V genes cover under half, and the rest lacks a known reason. Clonal size and the V and J genes are those of that table, whereas D and trimming came from the DNA. Within this sample are about 41,000 clones, with approximately 70% of them counted one time only. Of the sample, roughly 25% falls within the top ten clones.

About this clone itself: The antigen this receptor binds is unknown. Per-nucleotide qualities are absent, and no much larger clonotype sits a single base away.

The germline V gene encodes CDR1 MDHEN and CDR2 SYDVKM. From the cysteine up to the phenylalanine, the CDR3 has a length of 13 residues. Of all the DNA, just the CDR3 is kept, 39 bases in frame from base 1. V drops 8 bases and J drops 3 bases, leaving 13 bases in between. To identify antigen-specific CD4+ T cell clonotypes by their expansion, the ViraFEST assay first stimulated PBMC with viral peptide pools and then applied TCR sequencing. After approximately eleven days of culture, CD4+ T cells were isolated with the EasySep CD4+ T cell isolation kit. The absence of prior SARS-CoV-2 infection in healthy vaccine recipients was confirmed by negative nucleocapsid antibodies before and after vaccination. Each well held two million PBMC cultured in IMDM containing approximately 5% human AB serum, 9.5 to 10 IU/ml IL-2 and gentamicin, along with approximately 10 ug/ml peptides. Half of the culture medium was replaced with fresh IL-2-containing medium on days 3 and 7. Each peptide stimulation condition was cultured in triplicate wells unless otherwise noted. PBMC were separated from whole blood using Ficoll-Paque Plus gradient centrifugation and were then either cryopreserved at -140C or used fresh. The overlapping peptide pools covered the spike proteins of SARS-CoV-2 and of the common cold coronaviruses HCoV-NL63, HCoV-OC43 and HCoV-229E. The QIAamp micro DNA kit was used to extract genomic DNA from the cultured CD4+ T cells.

What the study reported, not specific to this receptor: Marked clonal contraction was observed in both infection-induced and vaccine-induced clones at late post-vaccination timepoints, consistent with waning T cell responses. Limitations of the study were the small number of convalescent patients and the absence of early post-infection timepoints. Among healthy vaccine recipients, nearly all vaccine-induced clones were SARS-CoV-2 mono-reactive, and just 1 of 255 was cross-reactive with common cold coronaviruses.

The source was CD4+ T cells from PBMCs cultured with HCoV-OC43 spike peptides, collected before COVID-19 vaccination. This specimen's cell subset or site label, per the study, means: HCoV-OC43 spike overlapping peptide pool stimulation. This receptor was identified in a human donor who received a COVID-19 vaccine. The rearrangement joined TRBV28 to TRBJ1-2, with the D gene too uncertain to name. CDR3 sequence: CASGETLDYGYTF. The nucleotide sequence is given as TGTGCCAGCGGGGAGACTCTAGACTATGGCTACACCTTC.